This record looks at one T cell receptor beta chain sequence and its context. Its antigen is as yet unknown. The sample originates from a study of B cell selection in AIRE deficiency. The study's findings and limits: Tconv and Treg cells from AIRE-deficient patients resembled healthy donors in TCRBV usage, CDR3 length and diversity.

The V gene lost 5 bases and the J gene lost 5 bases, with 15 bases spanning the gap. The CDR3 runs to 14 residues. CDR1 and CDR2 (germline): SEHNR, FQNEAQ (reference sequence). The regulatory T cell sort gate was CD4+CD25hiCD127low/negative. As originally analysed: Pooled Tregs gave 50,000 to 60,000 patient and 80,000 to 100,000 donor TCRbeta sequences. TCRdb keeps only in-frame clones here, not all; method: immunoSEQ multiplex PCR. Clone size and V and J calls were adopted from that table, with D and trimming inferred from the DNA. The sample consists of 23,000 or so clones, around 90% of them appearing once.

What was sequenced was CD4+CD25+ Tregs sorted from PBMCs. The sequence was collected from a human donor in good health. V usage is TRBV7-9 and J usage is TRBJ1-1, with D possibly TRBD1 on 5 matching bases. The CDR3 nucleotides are TGTGCCAGCAGCCCATTTCGGGGGGGAACTGAAGCTTTCTTT. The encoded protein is CASSPFRGGTEAFF.